The 10 T cell receptor beta chains listed next were all sequenced from one sample in a study of T cells in pancreatic ductal adenocarcinoma. The table came from immunoSEQ multiplex PCR; TCRdb's copy has only in-frame clones and leaves some out. This sample yields 85,000 to 120,000 clones, of which nearly 95% are seen a single time; around 2.9% belongs to the top ten. Selected pancreatic ductal adenocarcinoma patients had undergone surgery without neoadjuvant therapy. Sequencing was carried out using PBMCs. These receptors originate from a human donor with pancreatic ductal adenocarcinoma.

V is TRBV15 and J is TRBJ2-5; TRBD2 matches at 14 bases. This CDR3 is 15 amino acids long. After removal of 5 bases from V and 6 bases from J, the junction contained 5 bases not matched to a gene. CDR1 is LNHNV, CDR2 YYDKDF, per germline (reference sequence). This CDR3 is CATSGGLAGVQTQYF. In DNA form, the CDR3 reads TGTGCCACCAGCGGGGGACTAGCGGGAGTTCAGACCCAGTACTTC.

The rearrangement uses TRBV5-4 and TRBJ2-3, with TRBD2 identical over 7 bases. Trimming at V came to 3 bases and at J to 2 bases, leaving 6 bases not matched to a gene. This CDR3 has 15 residues. Looked up from germline, CDR1 is SGHNT and CDR2 is YYREEE (reference sequence). The CDR3 reads CASSSLATTTDTQYF. In DNA form, the CDR3 reads TGTGCCAGCAGCTCACTAGCGACAACCACAGATACGCAGTATTTT. The full variable domain, with the rest looked up from reference TRBV5-4 and TRBJ2-3, is ETGVTQSPTHLIKTRGQQVTLRCSSQSGHNTVSWYQQALGQGPQFIFQYYREEENGRGNFPPRFSGLQFPNYSSELNVNALELDDSALYLCASSSLATTTDTQYFGPGTRLTVL.

The gene calls are TRBV10-3 and TRBJ1-3; the match to TRBD1 covers 8 bases. From germline, CDR1 is ENHRY and CDR2 SYGVKD. This CDR3 is built from 14 residues. J was trimmed by 4 bases and V by 6 bases; bases with no gene match: 5. The DNA for the CDR3 is TGTGCCATCAGGGGACAGGCTCTCGGAAACACCATATATTTT. Amino acid sequence: CAIRGQALGNTIYF.

A few counts support this clone. The V and J genes are TRBV20-1 and TRBJ2-4; TRBD1 is a possible D gene (5 bases). In germline, CDR1 is DFQATT, CDR2 SNEGSKA (reference sequence). Trimming removed 7 bases from V and 1 base from J, with 5 bases in between. CDR3 length: 11 residues. The CDR3 bases are TGCAGTGGACAGGCCAAAAACATTCAGTACTTC. Its translation: CSGQAKNIQYF.

This CDR3 reads CASSGLAGFRSTDTQYF. The DNA for the CDR3 is TGTGCCAGCAGCGGACTAGCGGGATTTAGGAGCACAGATACGCAGTATTTT. The chain couples TRBV7-9 to TRBJ2-3, with 12 bases matching TRBD2. Germline V gene lookup returns CDR1 SEHNR and CDR2 FQNEAQ (reference sequence). With V trimmed by 5 bases and J by 0 bases, 6 bases remained unmatched. The CDR3 covers 17 residues.

The rearrangement joins TRBV28 to TRBJ2-7; 7 nucleotides agree with TRBD2. The trim removed 2 bases at V and 6 bases at J, leaving 7 bases unmatched. Germline V CDR1 and CDR2: MDHEN, SYDVKM. This CDR3 has 14 amino acids. The CDR3 loop reads CASSLGGRGAEQYF. The CDR3 nucleotides read TGTGCCAGCAGTTTAGGGGGGAGGGGCGCCGAGCAGTACTTC.

As DNA, the CDR3 is TGTGCCAGCAGTTTGGGTCTCTTAGGAGAAGAGACCCAGTACTTC. Protein product: CASSLGLLGEETQYF. The chain links TRBV27 to TRBJ2-5; no clear D gene. The CDR3 totals 15 residues. The V gene lost 3 bases and the J gene lost 3 bases, with 14 bases spanning the gap. CDR1 is MNHEY and CDR2 is SMNVEV in the germline V gene (reference sequence).

The chain uses TRBV18 and TRBJ1-5, with 7 bases aligning to TRBD1. The CDR3 extends over 14 amino acids. The germline V gene encodes CDR1 KGHSH and CDR2 LQKENI. V dropped 6 bases and J dropped 7; count of bases not matched to a gene: 9. The CDR3 sequence is CASSRDSGYQPQHF. CDR3 coding DNA: TGTGCCAGCTCGCGGGACAGCGGGTACCAGCCCCAGCATTTT.

The chain recombines TRBV9 with TRBJ2-1; 8 bases are a match to TRBD2. Germline V gene lookup returns CDR1 SGDLS and CDR2 YYNGEE. Trimming removed 1 base from V and 5 bases from J; junction bases left unmatched: 11. The CDR3 runs 17 residues. CDR3 nucleotides: TGTGCCAGCAGCGTATCCTCTACCGGGAGGGCCGACAATGAGCAGTTCTTC. Translated, it gives CASSVSSTGRADNEQFF. The full variable domain, with the rest looked up from reference TRBV9 and TRBJ2-1, is DSGVTQTPKHLITATGQRVTLRCSPRSGDLSVYWYQQSLDQGLQFLIQYYNGEERAKGNILERFSAQQFPDLHSELNLSSLELGDSALYFCASSVSSTGRADNEQFFGPGTRLTVL.

The rearrangement joins TRBV6-6 to TRBJ2-2; tentatively, D is TRBD2 (5 bases). Looked up from germline, CDR1 is MNHNY and CDR2 is SVGAGI (reference sequence). The length of the CDR3 is 13 residues. V dropped 7 bases and J dropped 7 bases, with 13 bases sitting between them. CDR3 sequence: CASNLLGGGELFF. The DNA of the CDR3 is TGTGCCAGCAACTTACTAGGCGGCGGGGAGCTGTTTTTT.